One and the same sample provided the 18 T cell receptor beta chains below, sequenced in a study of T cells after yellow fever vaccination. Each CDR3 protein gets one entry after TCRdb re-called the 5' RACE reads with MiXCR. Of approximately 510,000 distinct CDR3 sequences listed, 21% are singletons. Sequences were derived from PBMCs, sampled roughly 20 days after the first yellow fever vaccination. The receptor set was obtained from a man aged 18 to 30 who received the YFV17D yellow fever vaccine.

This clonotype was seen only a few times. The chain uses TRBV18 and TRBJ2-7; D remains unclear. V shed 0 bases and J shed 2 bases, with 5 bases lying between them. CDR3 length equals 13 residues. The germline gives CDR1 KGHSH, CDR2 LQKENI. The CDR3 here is CASSPPQTYEQYF. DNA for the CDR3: TGTGCCAGCTCACCACCACAGACCTACGAGCAGTACTTC.

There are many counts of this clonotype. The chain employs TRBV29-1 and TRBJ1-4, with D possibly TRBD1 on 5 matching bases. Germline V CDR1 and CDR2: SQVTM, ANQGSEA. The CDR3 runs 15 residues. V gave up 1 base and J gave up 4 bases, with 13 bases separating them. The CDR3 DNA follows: TGCAGCGTTGAAGGTTCGACAGAGAATAATGAAAAACTGTTTTTT. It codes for CSVEGSTENNEKLFF.

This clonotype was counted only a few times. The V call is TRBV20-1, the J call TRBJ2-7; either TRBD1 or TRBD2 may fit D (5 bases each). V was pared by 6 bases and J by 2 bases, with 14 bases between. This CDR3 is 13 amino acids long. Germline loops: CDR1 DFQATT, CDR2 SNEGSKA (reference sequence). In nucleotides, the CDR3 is TGCAGTGCGATCGGGACGGCTACCTACGAGCAGTACGTC. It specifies CSAIGTATYEQYV.

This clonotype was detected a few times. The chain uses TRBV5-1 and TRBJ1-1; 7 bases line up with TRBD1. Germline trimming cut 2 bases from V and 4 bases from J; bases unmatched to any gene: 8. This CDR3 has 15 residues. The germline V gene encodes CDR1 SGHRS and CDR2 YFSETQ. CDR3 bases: TGCGCCAGCAGCTTACTAACAGACAGGGTCACTGAAGCTTTCTTT. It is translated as CASSLLTDRVTEAFF.

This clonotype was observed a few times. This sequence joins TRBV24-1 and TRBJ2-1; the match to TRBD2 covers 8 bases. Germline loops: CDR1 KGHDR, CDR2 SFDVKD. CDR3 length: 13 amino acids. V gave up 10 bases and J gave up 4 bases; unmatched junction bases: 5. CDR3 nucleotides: TGTGCCACATCGGGGACTAGGTACAATGAGCAGTTCTTC. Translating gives CATSGTRYNEQFF.

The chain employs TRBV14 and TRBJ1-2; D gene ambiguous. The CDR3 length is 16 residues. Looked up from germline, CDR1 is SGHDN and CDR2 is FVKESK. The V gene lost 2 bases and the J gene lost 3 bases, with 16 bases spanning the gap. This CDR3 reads CASSQRVAGGHYGYTF. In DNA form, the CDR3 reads TGTGCCAGCAGCCAACGGGTTGCGGGTGGGCACTATGGCTACACCTTC.

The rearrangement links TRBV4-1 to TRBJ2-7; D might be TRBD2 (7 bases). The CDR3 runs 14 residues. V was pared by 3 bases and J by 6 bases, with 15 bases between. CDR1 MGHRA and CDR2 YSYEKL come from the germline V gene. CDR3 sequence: CASSQVNREGEQYF. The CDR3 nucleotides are TGCGCCAGCAGCCAGGTAAACAGGGAGGGCGAGCAGTACTTC.

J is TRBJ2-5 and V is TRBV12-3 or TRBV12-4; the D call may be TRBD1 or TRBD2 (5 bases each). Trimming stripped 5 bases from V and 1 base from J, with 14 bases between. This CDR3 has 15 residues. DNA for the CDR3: TGTGCCAGCAGTCTCTGGTCAGGGACCCAAGAGACCCAGTACTTC. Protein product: CASSLWSGTQETQYF.

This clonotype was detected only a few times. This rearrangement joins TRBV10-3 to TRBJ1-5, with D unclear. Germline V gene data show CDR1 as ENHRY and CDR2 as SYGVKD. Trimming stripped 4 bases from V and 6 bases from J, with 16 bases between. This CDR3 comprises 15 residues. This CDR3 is CAISAMGIGFQPQHF. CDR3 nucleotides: TGTGCCATCAGTGCGATGGGAATTGGCTTTCAGCCCCAGCATTTT.

The CDR3 sequence: CASSPPVLQETQYF. The DNA of the CDR3 is TGTGCCAGCAGCCCCCCAGTGCTACAAGAGACCCAGTACTTC. The J gene is TRBJ2-5, the V gene TRBV7-9; no reliable D call. The CDR3 sequence is 14 residues long. CDR1 and CDR2 from the germline V gene are SEHNR and FQNEAQ (reference sequence). Trimming cost V 5 bases and J 2 bases, with 12 bases left between them.

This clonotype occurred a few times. The CDR3 sequence is CASSPRGPPYEQYF. CDR3 DNA: TGCGCCAGCAGCCCGAGAGGCCCCCCCTACGAGCAGTACTTC. The V call is TRBV10-1, the J call TRBJ2-7; unclear D gene. CDR3 size: 14 residues. Germline CDR1 reads WNHNN; CDR2 reads SYGVQD (reference sequence). The V end was cut by 6 bases, the J end by 2 bases, with 14 bases between.

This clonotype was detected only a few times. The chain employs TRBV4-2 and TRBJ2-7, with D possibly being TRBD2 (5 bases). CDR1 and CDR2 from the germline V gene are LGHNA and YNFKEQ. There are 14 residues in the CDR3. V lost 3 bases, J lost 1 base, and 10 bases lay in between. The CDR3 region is CASSHRTSSYEQYF. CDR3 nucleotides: TGTGCCAGCAGCCATAGGACTTCGTCCTACGAGCAGTACTTC.

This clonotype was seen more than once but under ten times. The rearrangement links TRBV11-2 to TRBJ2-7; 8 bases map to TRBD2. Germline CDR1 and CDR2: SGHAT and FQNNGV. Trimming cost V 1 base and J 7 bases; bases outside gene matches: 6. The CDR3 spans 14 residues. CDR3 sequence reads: CASSLVYGGEEQYV. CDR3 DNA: TGTGCCAGCAGCTTAGTCTACGGGGGGGAAGAGCAGTACGTC.

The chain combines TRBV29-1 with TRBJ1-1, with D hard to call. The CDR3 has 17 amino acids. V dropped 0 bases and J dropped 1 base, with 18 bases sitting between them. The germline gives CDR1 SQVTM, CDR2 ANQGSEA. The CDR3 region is CSVEEAGLLTSNTEAFF. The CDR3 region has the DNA TGCAGCGTTGAAGAGGCAGGTCTTTTGACTTCGAACACTGAAGCTTTCTTT.

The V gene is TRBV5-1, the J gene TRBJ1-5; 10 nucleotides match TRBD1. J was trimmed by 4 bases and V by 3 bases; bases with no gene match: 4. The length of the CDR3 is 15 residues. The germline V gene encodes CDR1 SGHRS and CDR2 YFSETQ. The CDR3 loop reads CASSSGTGDNQPQHF. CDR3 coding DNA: TGCGCCAGCAGCTCCGGGACAGGGGATAATCAGCCCCAGCATTTT.

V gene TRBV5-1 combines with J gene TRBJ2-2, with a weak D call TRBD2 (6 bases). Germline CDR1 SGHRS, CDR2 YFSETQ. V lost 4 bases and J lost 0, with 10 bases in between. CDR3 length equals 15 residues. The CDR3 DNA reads TGCGCCAGCAGCCTCGGGAGCCCGAACACCGGGGAGCTGTTTTTT. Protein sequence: CASSLGSPNTGELFF.

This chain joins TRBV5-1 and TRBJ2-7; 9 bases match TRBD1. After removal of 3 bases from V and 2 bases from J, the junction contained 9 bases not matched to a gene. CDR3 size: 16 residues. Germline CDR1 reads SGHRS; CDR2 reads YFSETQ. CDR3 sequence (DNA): TGCGCCAGCAGCTGGTTCGGGACAGGGTCAACCTACGAGCAGTACTTC. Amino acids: CASSWFGTGSTYEQYF.

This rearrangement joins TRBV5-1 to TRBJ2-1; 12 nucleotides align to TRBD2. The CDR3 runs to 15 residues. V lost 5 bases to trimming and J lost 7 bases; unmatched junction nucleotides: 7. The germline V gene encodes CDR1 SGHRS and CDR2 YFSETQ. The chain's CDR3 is CASSLGLAGKNEQFF. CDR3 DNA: TGCGCCAGCAGTCTCGGACTAGCGGGGAAGAATGAGCAGTTCTTC.